Here is one T cell receptor beta chain with its context. Authors' data handling: Reference gene primer amplification yielded estimated nucleated cell counts. Data came from immunoSEQ multiplex PCR; TCRdb stores just in-frame clones and leaves some out. Clonal size and the V and J genes are those of that table, whereas D and trimming came from the DNA. Of roughly 200,000 clones detected, 84% appear once; the ten largest clones hold about 3.3%. Membership in each cohort depended on participant-reported clinical history. Exposed participants encountered a COVID-19 case during the 2 weeks preceding study entry. This sample was taken from a study of blood T cell repertoires in COVID-19. The overall study: Acute and convalescent COVID-19 specimens originated in the United States, Italy and Spain.

J was trimmed by 0 bases and V by 4 bases; bases with no gene match: 6. CDR1 and CDR2 from the germline V gene are LNHDA and SQIVND (reference sequence). The CDR3 is made up of 16 amino acids. The sequence was collected from a woman in her thirties who had been exposed to COVID-19. Sequenced: PBMCs or T cells enriched from blood (not recorded which). The chain couples TRBV19 to TRBJ1-3; TRBD1 aligns across 7 bases. The CDR3 DNA reads TGTGCCAGTAGTAGTCCCGGACAGGCCTCTGGAAACACCATATATTTT. Its translation is CASSSPGQASGNTIYF.